This is a list of T cell receptor beta chains from one sample in a study of cytomegalovirus exposure and HLA in healthy donors. The data were produced by immunoSEQ multiplex PCR, yet TCRdb's version contains in-frame clones alone and is incomplete. This table lists about 160,000 clones. Sequencing used PBMCs. The receptor source for this set is a woman in her sixties in good health and CMV-seronegative. CDR3s include the opening cysteine and the closing phenylalanine or tryptophan. D genes are given only for firm matches.

v_call: TRBV5-1
cdr3_length: 15
d_call: TRBD2
j_call: TRBJ2-7
cdr3_nt: TGCGCCAGCAGGTTGGGACTAGCGGGACTCTACGAGCAGTACTTC
cdr3_aa: CASRLGLAGLYEQYF

v_call: TRBV13
cdr3_length: 18
d_call: TRBD1
j_call: TRBJ2-3
cdr3_nt: TGTGCCAGCAGATCCCGTCACTCAGGACAGGGGAGCACAGATACGCAGTATTTT
cdr3_aa: CASRSRHSGQGSTDTQYF

v_call: TRBV9
cdr3_length: 14
d_call: NA
j_call: TRBJ2-1
cdr3_nt: TGTGCCAGCAGCGCACCGAGGGCTTACAATGAGCAGTTCTTC
cdr3_aa: CASSAPRAYNEQFF

v_call: TRBV2
cdr3_length: 14
d_call: TRBD1
j_call: TRBJ1-5
cdr3_nt: TGTGCCAGCAGCGGGGGACAGCCCAATCAGCCCCAGCATTTT
cdr3_aa: CASSGGQPNQPQHF

v_call: TRBV5-5
cdr3_length: 14
d_call: TRBD1
j_call: TRBJ2-5
cdr3_nt: TGTGCCAGCAGCTTGCAGGACAGGGAATTTACCCAGTACTTC
cdr3_aa: CASSLQDREFTQYF

v_call: TRBV5-4
cdr3_length: 18
d_call: TRBD1
j_call: TRBJ2-5
cdr3_nt: TGTGCCAGCAGTCCCCCCCTCAGGGGGCGAACCGACCAAGAGACCCAGTACTTC
cdr3_aa: CASSPPLRGRTDQETQYF

v_call: TRBV29-1
cdr3_length: 12
d_call: NA
j_call: TRBJ1-1
cdr3_nt: TGCAGCGGCCATATCCGGGGAACTGAAGCTTTCTTT
cdr3_aa: CSGHIRGTEAFF

v_call: TRBV30
cdr3_length: 16
d_call: NA
j_call: TRBJ1-1
cdr3_nt: TGTGCCTGGAGCGCTACCCGGACGGGAATGAACACTGAAGCTTTCTTT
cdr3_aa: CAWSATRTGMNTEAFF

v_call: TRBV6-6
cdr3_length: 14
d_call: NA
j_call: TRBJ1-1
cdr3_nt: TGTGCCAGCAGTTGGGACGGGGGAATAACTGAAGCTTTCTTT
cdr3_aa: CASSWDGGITEAFF

v_call: TRBV29-1
cdr3_length: 13
d_call: NA
j_call: TRBJ1-4
cdr3_nt: TGCAGCGTTTCCCAGGGGCTGGAGGAAAAACTGTTTTTT
cdr3_aa: CSVSQGLEEKLFF

v_call: TRBV9
cdr3_length: 14
d_call: NA
j_call: TRBJ2-6
cdr3_nt: TGTGCCAGCAGCCCCGCCGGGGGGGCCAACGTCCTGACTTTC
cdr3_aa: CASSPAGGANVLTF

v_call: TRBV6-5
cdr3_length: 14
d_call: NA
j_call: TRBJ1-1
cdr3_nt: TGTGCCAGCAGTTACTCCAGGGAGAACACTGAAGCTTTCTTT
cdr3_aa: CASSYSRENTEAFF

v_call: TRBV5-4
cdr3_length: 16
d_call: TRBD1
j_call: TRBJ1-2
cdr3_nt: TGTGCCAGCAGCCCCTCCGGGACAGGGAGAGGCTATGGCTACACCTTC
cdr3_aa: CASSPSGTGRGYGYTF

v_call: TRBV7-9
cdr3_length: 13
d_call: NA
j_call: TRBJ1-2
cdr3_nt: TGTGCCAGCACCCTTAGTGGGGCGGATGGCTACACCTTC
cdr3_aa: CASTLSGADGYTF

v_call: TRBV11-2
cdr3_length: 14
d_call: NA
j_call: TRBJ2-7
cdr3_nt: TGTGCCAGCTGCCTCGGGCAGGGGTCCTACGAGCAGTACTTC
cdr3_aa: CASCLGQGSYEQYF

v_call: TRBV27
cdr3_length: 13
d_call: NA
j_call: TRBJ1-2
cdr3_nt: TGTGCCACCAAACTCCTCGGGGGCTATGGCTACACCTTC
cdr3_aa: CATKLLGGYGYTF

v_call: TRBV12-5
cdr3_length: 15
d_call: TRBD1
j_call: TRBJ2-6
cdr3_nt: TGTGCTAGTGGCCAGACAGGGTTAGGGGCCAACGTCCTGACTTTC
cdr3_aa: CASGQTGLGANVLTF

v_call: TRBV7-8
cdr3_length: 15
d_call: TRBD2
j_call: TRBJ2-3
cdr3_nt: TGTGCCAGCAGCCTCCCAGCGGGAGTAGCAGATACGCAGTATTTT
cdr3_aa: CASSLPAGVADTQYF

v_call: TRBV7-3
cdr3_length: 14
d_call: TRBD1
j_call: TRBJ1-1
cdr3_nt: TGTGCCAGCAGCAGAACAGGGGTTCCGACTGAAGCTTTCTTT
cdr3_aa: CASSRTGVPTEAFF

v_call: TRBV7-6
cdr3_length: 14
d_call: NA
j_call: TRBJ2-1
cdr3_nt: TGTGCCAGCAGCTTAGAGGCAGGTGTCGGTGAGCAGTTCTTC
cdr3_aa: CASSLEAGVGEQFF

v_call: TRBV7-2
cdr3_length: 15
d_call: TRBD1
j_call: TRBJ2-7
cdr3_nt: TGTGCCAGCAGCTTAGGAGACAGGGACCTATACGAGCAGTACTTC
cdr3_aa: CASSLGDRDLYEQYF

v_call: TRBV15
cdr3_length: 15
d_call: NA
j_call: TRBJ1-2
cdr3_nt: TGTGCCACCAGCCGAACCGAGGACAGTAACTATGGCTACACCTTC
cdr3_aa: CATSRTEDSNYGYTF

v_call: TRBV5-6
cdr3_length: 15
d_call: NA
j_call: TRBJ2-2
cdr3_nt: TGTGCCAGCAGCTTAGGGACAAAAAACACCGGGGAGCTGTTTTTT
cdr3_aa: CASSLGTKNTGELFF

v_call: TRBV4-1
cdr3_length: 15
d_call: NA
j_call: TRBJ1-3
cdr3_nt: TGCGCCAGCAGCTATCCGGGTTCCTCTGGAAACACCATATATTTT
cdr3_aa: CASSYPGSSGNTIYF

v_call: TRBV29-1
cdr3_length: 13
d_call: NA
j_call: TRBJ1-3
cdr3_nt: TGCAGCGTTTCAGGGGTCTCTGGAAACACCATATATTTT
cdr3_aa: CSVSGVSGNTIYF

v_call: TRBV4-3
cdr3_length: 18
d_call: TRBD2
j_call: TRBJ2-2
cdr3_nt: TGCGCCAGCAGCCAAGAGCCCCTAGCGGGGGGCCACACCGGGGAGCTGTTTTTT
cdr3_aa: CASSQEPLAGGHTGELFF

v_call: TRBV27
cdr3_length: 14
d_call: TRBD2
j_call: TRBJ2-7
cdr3_nt: TGTGCCAGCAGTTTACGGACTAGTTTCCACGAGCAGTACTTC
cdr3_aa: CASSLRTSFHEQYF